This is a list of T cell receptor beta chains from one sample in a study of CD8+ T cells in alopecia areata. This table comes from immunoSEQ multiplex PCR, and its TCRdb copy is limited to in-frame clones, with some not included. In the table there are roughly 73,000 clones, over 25% of which are singletons. The starting material was CD8+ T cells sorted from blood, obtained at week 4, from a patient treated with tofacitinib. The source of these receptors is a human donor with alopecia areata. The CDR3 runs from the conserved cysteine through the conserved F or W. A D gene is named only where the DNA matches it firmly. Not all rows give a size; the values are once, few, many and, for expanded clones, a class.

v_gene	d_gene	j_gene	abundance	CDR3nt	CDR3aa
TRBV29-1	NA	TRBJ1-2	NA	TGCAGCGTTATGTCCGACTATGGCTACACCTTC	CSVMSDYGYTF
TRBV25-1	NA	TRBJ2-2	NA	TGTGCCAGCAGTGTACCGAACACCGGGGAGCTGTTTTTT	CASSVPNTGELFF
TRBV27	NA	TRBJ1-1	NA	TGTGCCAGCAGTTTAAGTCGACGGACCACTGAAGCTTTCTTT	CASSLSRRTTEAFF
TRBV29-1	TRBD1	TRBJ1-2	NA	TGCAGCGTCCCTACAGGGGCCTATGGCTACACCTTC	CSVPTGAYGYTF
TRBV9	NA	TRBJ2-2	NA	TGTGCCAGCAGTGAAGAACCCGGGGAGCTGTTTTTT	CASSEEPGELFF
TRBV11-2	TRBD2	TRBJ2-7	once	TGTGCCAGCAGCCAGGAGCTAGCGGGGGCCTACGAGCAGTACTTC	CASSQELAGAYEQYF
TRBV28	NA	TRBJ1-3	many	TGTGCCAGCACCCAGGACGGAAGCTCTGGAAACACCATATATTTT	CASTQDGSSGNTIYF
TRBV29-1	NA	TRBJ2-2	few	TGCAGCGCTTATACCACCGGGGAGCTGTTTTTT	CSAYTTGELFF
TRBV23-1	NA	TRBJ2-1	few	TGCGCCAGCAACTGGTCACAGGGTTTCTACAATGAGCAGTTCTTC	CASNWSQGFYNEQFF
TRBV29-1	TRBD2	TRBJ2-7	few	TGCAGCGTGACCCGACCGGGACTAGCGGGAGGGACAGAGCAGTACTTC	CSVTRPGLAGGTEQYF
TRBV9	TRBD1	TRBJ2-1	NA	TGTGCCAGCAGCCCCGGGACAGGGAAAAATGAGCAGTTCTTC	CASSPGTGKNEQFF
TRBV29-1	TRBD1	TRBJ2-5	NA	TGCAGCGGCCCGTTCCGGGACAGGGGTCAAGAGACCCAGTACTTC	CSGPFRDRGQETQYF
TRBV7-2	TRBD2	TRBJ2-5	NA	TGTGCCAGCAGAACGACTAGCGGGCCCCAAGAGACCCAGTACTTC	CASRTTSGPQETQYF
TRBV5-6	NA	TRBJ2-6	NA	TGTGCCAGCAGCGAGGTGGGGGCCAACGTCCTGACTTTC	CASSEVGANVLTF
TRBV29-1	NA	TRBJ1-2	few	TGCAGCGTTCGCGACGGATACTATGGCTACACCTTC	CSVRDGYYGYTF
TRBV19	TRBD2	TRBJ2-1	once	TGTGCCAGTACCGAAGGACTAGCGGGGTACAATGAGCAGTTCTTC	CASTEGLAGYNEQFF
TRBV7-7	TRBD2	TRBJ2-5	NA	TGTGCTAGCAGCTTTCTTCCTAGCGGAAAAGAGACCCAGTACTTC	CASSFLPSGKETQYF
TRBV30	NA	TRBJ1-5	NA	TGTGCCTGGAGTGAGGACGGTCAGCCCCAGCATTTT	CAWSEDGQPQHF
TRBV30	NA	TRBJ1-4	NA	TGTGCCTGCCAGGCCGGGTCAGAAGAAAAACTGTTTTTT	CACQAGSEEKLFF
TRBV19	NA	TRBJ1-5	few	TGTGCCAGTAATATCGACAATCAGCCCCAGCATTTT	CASNIDNQPQHF
TRBV15	NA	TRBJ2-5	NA	TGTGCCACCAGCAGGCCCCCTGGGGGGCGGGAGACCCAGTACTTC	CATSRPPGGRETQYF
TRBV7-2	NA	TRBJ2-3	NA	TGTGCCAGCAGCTCCACCCTTTTCACAGATACGCAGTATTTT	CASSSTLFTDTQYF
TRBV15	TRBD2	TRBJ2-7	few	TGTGCCACCAGCAGTCGGACTAGCGGGAGCGTCGAGCAGTACTTC	CATSSRTSGSVEQYF
TRBV2	NA	TRBJ1-1	NA	TGTGCCAGCAGTGAGCAGAACACTGAAGCTTTCTTT	CASSEQNTEAFF
TRBV4-3	NA	TRBJ2-2	NA	TGCGCCAGCAGCCAAGATCGAAGAGCCACCAACACCGGGGAGCTGTTTTTT	CASSQDRRATNTGELFF
TRBV7-9	TRBD2	TRBJ2-1	many	TGTGCCAGCAGCTTATTGACTAGCAAGTCCTACAATGAGCAGTTCTTC	CASSLLTSKSYNEQFF
TRBV29-1	TRBD1	TRBJ2-7	few	TGCAGCGTTGTTGGGACAGGTCAGGCGGAGGACGAGCAGTACTTC	CSVVGTGQAEDEQYF
TRBV5-1	TRBD1	TRBJ1-2	NA	TGCGCCAGCAGCTCGATGACAGGGGCGGGGTATGGCTACACCTTC	CASSSMTGAGYGYTF
TRBV29-1	NA	TRBJ2-5	few	TGCAGCGTTGATCCGGGATCGGAAGAGACCCAGTACTTC	CSVDPGSEETQYF